This T cell receptor (beta chain) was obtained from a study of shared clonotypes between healthy human individuals. The wider study: Aged 18 to 49, the donors were a couple of women and a few men. Three CD4 naive, three CD4 memory, two CD8 naive and one CD8 memory plate were used per donor.

As concerns this clone: What it binds is unknown.

Trimming removed 3 bases at V and 9 bases at J, with 9 bases between. The CDR3 extends over 11 amino acids. Germline-derived CDR1 and CDR2 are SNHLY and FYNNEI. Findings of the study overall: Sample collection involved blood only; tissue repertoires are likely different.

The repertoire was sequenced with immunoSEQ multiplex PCR; TCRdb's copy has only in-frame clones and lacks some. The table lists roughly 220,000 clones, 65% to 70% of them singletons. Sequenced material: memory CD4+ T cells sorted from blood. Subset: CD45RA-negative fraction. This clonotype was sampled from a man aged 25-45 years in good health. This chain connects TRBV2 to TRBJ2-7; D not certain. In DNA form, the CDR3 reads TGTGCCAGCAGTGATGGGCCCGGGCAGTACTTC. Its translation is CASSDGPGQYF.